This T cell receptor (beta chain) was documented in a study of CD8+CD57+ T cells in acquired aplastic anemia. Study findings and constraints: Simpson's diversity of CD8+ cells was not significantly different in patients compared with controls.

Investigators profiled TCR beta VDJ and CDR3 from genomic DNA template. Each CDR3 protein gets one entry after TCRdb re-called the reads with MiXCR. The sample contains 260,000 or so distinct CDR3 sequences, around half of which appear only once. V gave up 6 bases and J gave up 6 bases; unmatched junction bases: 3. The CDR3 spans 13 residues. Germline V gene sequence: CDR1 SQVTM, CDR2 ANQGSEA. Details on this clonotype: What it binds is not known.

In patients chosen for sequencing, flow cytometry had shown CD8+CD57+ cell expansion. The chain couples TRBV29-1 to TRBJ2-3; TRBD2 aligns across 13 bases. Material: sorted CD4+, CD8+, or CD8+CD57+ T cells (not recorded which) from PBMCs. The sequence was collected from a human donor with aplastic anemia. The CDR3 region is CSVRGLAGDTQYF. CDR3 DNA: TGCAGCGTGAGGGGACTAGCGGGGGATACGCAGTATTTT.